This T cell receptor (beta chain) was recorded in a study of neurological immune-mediated disorders. TCRdb independently ran MiXCR on the 5' RACE reads; one entry per CDR3 protein. The table lists 55,000 to 65,000 distinct CDR3 sequences, approximately 11% of them singletons. The length of the CDR3 is 14 residues. Specified time point: longitudinal time-point 1 (baseline). The TCR comes from a male donor with HTLV-1-associated myelopathy (HAM/TSP). Material for sequencing was PBMCs. This chain links TRBV21-1 with TRBJ1-1; the table names TRBD1, a call not compared with the DNA. TRBV21-1 is labeled a pseudogene. In DNA, the CDR3 is TGTGCCAGCAGCGGCCCCAGGACAGTAAGAGAAGCTTTCTTT. Translation: CASSGPRTVREAFF.